The T cell receptor beta chain described here comes from a study of cytomegalovirus exposure and HLA in healthy donors. Study outcomes and limitations: Later, an analysis showed that TCR beta chains associated with HLA were more clonally expanded than others that were equally common. A later look showed TCR association rates differing by HLA locus, highest for DRB1 and lowest for HLA-C. There were a few CMV-associated chains whose specificity for CMV antigens was confirmed in vitro.

In its sample, this clone was seen once. Its matching antigen is unknown. The PCR had 60 Vbeta and 13 Jbeta primers. TCRdb's copy holds only in-frame clones and misses some; the assay was immunoSEQ multiplex PCR. The sample holds approximately 72,000 clones; 65% to 70% are singletons and the top ten take less than 25%. Although they were nominally healthy when sampled, donors likely had unrecorded immune exposures. Germline CDR1 reads SGHNT; CDR2 reads YYREEE (reference sequence). Between the trimmed V and J ends, which lost 5 bases and 1 base, there was a span of 12 bases. The CDR3 consists of 14 residues.

This sequence joins TRBV5-4 and TRBJ1-1; TRBD1 might be the D (5 bases). This receptor was taken from a man aged 40-49 years in good health and CMV-seropositive. Sequenced material: PBMCs. DNA for the CDR3: TGTGCCAGCAGGGGGCCGGGGGAGAACACTGAAGCTTTCTTT. As protein: CASRGPGENTEAFF.